Given below is one T cell receptor beta chain in context. This entry is derived from a study of blood T cell repertoires in COVID-19. As for the study in general: COVID-19 samples from acute and convalescent phases originated in the United States, Italy and Spain. PBMCs, B-cell-depleted T cells, or T cells provided the cDNA or gDNA that made up the material.

Profiling relied on immunoSEQ multiplex PCR, and the TCRdb table lists in-frame clones only, not all of them. The repertoire holds approximately 470,000 clones, 80% to 90% seen once, with about 3.2% in the top ten. V shed 6 bases, J shed 4 bases, and the junction held 7 bases outside the gene matches. This CDR3 comprises 15 residues. Germline V CDR1 and CDR2: MNHEY, SMNVEV (reference sequence). The sample comprised peripheral blood. This clonotype was sampled from a human donor in a cohort sampled during active COVID-19. The J gene is TRBJ2-2, the V gene TRBV27, with 8 bases matching TRBD1. The chain's CDR3 is CASSLRQGSTGELFF. In DNA, the CDR3 is TGTGCCAGCAGCCTTCGACAGGGGAGCACCGGGGAGCTGTTTTTT.